The 2 T cell receptor beta chains below all came from one sample that was sequenced in a study of cytomegalovirus exposure and HLA in healthy donors. 60 Vbeta and 13 Jbeta primers were used in PCR. Measured with immunoSEQ multiplex PCR; TCRdb has only the in-frame clones, and not every one. This repertoire includes roughly 36,000 clones. Material for sequencing was PBMCs. These receptor sequences come from a woman between 25 and 40 years old in good health and CMV-seropositive.

V is TRBV7-9 and J is TRBJ1-3; D is unresolved. Germline CDR1 and CDR2: SEHNR and FQNEAQ (reference sequence). The CDR3 has 15 residues. Trimming shortened V by 5 bases and J by 4 bases, and 15 bases separated the two germline ends. This chain's CDR3 is CASSGNTRAGNTIYF. As DNA, the CDR3 is TGTGCCAGCAGCGGTAACACTAGGGCCGGAAACACCATATATTTT.

The rearrangement uses TRBV5-1 and TRBJ2-7; D ambiguous. This CDR3 has 11 amino acids. Germline-derived CDR1 and CDR2 are SGHRS and YFSETQ. V was shortened by 2 bases and J by 5 bases, with 5 bases between the two germline ends. CDR3 in DNA: TGCGCCAGCAGCTTAGGAGACGAGCAGTACTTC. Amino acids: CASSLGDEQYF.